This T cell receptor beta chain was sequenced for a study of T-cell reconstitution after alpha-beta-depleted transplantation in children. The CDR3 totals 14 residues. V lost 7 bases and J lost 0, with 12 bases in between. Unique molecular identifiers were used to barcode this TCRbeta library. TCRdb reprocessed the PCR reads via MiXCR and lists one record per CDR3 protein. In the table there are 90,000 to 100,000 distinct CDR3 sequences, 12% of which are singletons. This clonotype was seen many times. This clonotype was sampled from a human donor who donated a stem cell graft to a child with inherited bone marrow failure. The chain uses TRBV12-3 or TRBV12-4 and TRBJ1-1; D is uncertain. The sample consisted of PBMCs from the stem cell graft donor, taken from the stem cell graft. The CDR3 sequence: CASTPETLNTEAFF. Here the CDR3 DNA reads TGTGCCAGCACCCCTGAGACGTTGAACACTGAAGCTTTCTTT.